This TCR beta chain was captured in a study of blood T cell repertoires in COVID-19. Sequenced by immunoSEQ multiplex PCR; TCRdb stores in-frame clones only, minus some. This table has approximately 75,000 clones, around 84% appearing once. The V end lost 0 bases, the J end lost 8 bases, and 17 bases lay between the germline ends. The CDR3 is made up of 16 amino acids. Germline CDR1 and CDR2: ENHRY and SYGVKD. The chain carries TRBV10-3 and TRBJ2-1; TRBD2 is a possible D gene (7 bases). Specimen: peripheral blood. This clonotype originated in a woman between 50 and 59 years old with acute or convalescent COVID-19. For the CDR3, the DNA is TGTGCCATCAGTGAGTCGAGGGGGGAGGGGTTCGATGAGCAGTTCTTC. It specifies CAISESRGEGFDEQFF.